This T cell receptor (beta chain) is drawn from a study of monozygotic twins with inflammatory bowel disease. TCRdb re-called the 5' RACE reads and gives one entry per CDR3 protein, without DNA. This table holds around 370,000 distinct CDR3 sequences. Germline CDR1 reads SGHTA; CDR2 reads FQGNSA. This CDR3 is 17 amino acids long. This rearrangement joins TRBV7-2 to TRBJ2-6; TCRdb reports TRBD1, a call that lacks DNA to check it against. This receptor was obtained from a human donor with ulcerative colitis or Crohn's disease, or a healthy co-twin of an affected twin (not recorded which). The sample consisted of blood. CDR3 sequence reads: CASSRETGAGGANVLTF. Drawing the rest from reference TRBV7-2 and TRBJ2-6, the complete variable domain is GAGVSQSPSNKVTEKGKDVELRCDPISGHTALYWYRQSLGQGLEFLIYFQGNSAPDKSGLPSDRFSAERTGGSVSTLTIQRTQQEDSAVYLCASSRETGAGGANVLTFGAGSRLTVL.